This T cell receptor beta chain was sequenced for a study of tumor and adjacent non-tumor tissue in lung cancer listed by TCRdb under 2018. Broadly, across the study: Patients with adenocarcinoma (about twelve), squamous cell carcinoma (2) and small cell lung cancer (1) were included in the cohort. Sequencing produced about 130 million productive TCRbeta reads in total, an average of approximately 4 million reads per sample. Ages among the roughly 15 patients ranged from roughly 31 to 85 years, there were roughly ten men and 5 women, and disease was at TNM stage I to III. Bulk TCRbeta repertoires were compared between lung tumor tissue and matched distant non-tumor lung tissue obtained from around 16 lung cancer patients. TCRbeta CDR3 sequencing was performed on roughly 32 paired specimens, with one tumor sample and one normal lung sample collected per patient. Overall study outcomes, separate from this receptor: The sequencing platform is not named in the methods, and unique molecular identifiers are not mentioned. The top 100 clones made up a significantly larger cumulative share of the repertoire in normal lung than in tumor tissue. TCR diversity was significantly higher in younger patients, and greater tumor TCR diversity was associated with shorter overall survival and shorter disease-free survival. TCR diversity (inverse Simpson) was significantly higher in tumor than in normal lung tissue (about 400 vs 150, P = 0.0075, Mann-Whitney U test). Because peripheral blood was not sequenced, blood TCRbeta repertoires in the lung cancer patients of the study were not examined. Only about 15 patients were included in the cohort, and the need for larger samples and more detailed clinical data was noted by the authors.

RNA was isolated from bulk, unsorted tissue, and RNA quality was assessed with a NanoDrop ND-1000 and an Agilent 2100. The normal lung samples consisted of distant non-tumor tissue collected more than 3 cm from the tumor edge. The donors were newly diagnosed lung cancer patients admitted for thoracic surgery in China from August to November 2014 who had not received prior chemotherapy. Anyone who had undergone radiotherapy or chemotherapy before, or who had another cancer at the same time, was left out of the study. Surgical tissue pieces of about 1-2.1 cm3 were preserved in RNAlater solution and were kept at -80 degrees C until use. The protocol used for the library was multiplex PCR. The sequencer listed for this sample is Illumina HiSeq 2500. TCRbeta libraries were built by three rounds of nested PCR using primers (Table S4), following protocols modified from ARM-PCR. Before sequencing, PCR products in the 200-500 bp range were cut out of the gel and cleaned up using the QIAquick gel extraction kit. As for the original processing: Trimmomatic was used to clean the reads, FLASH merged the cleaned reads into complete CDR3 sequences, and MiTCR assigned the sequences to V(D)J germline segments. Clonal diversity was computed as the inverse Simpson's index with VDJtools. A read counted as productive if the sequence was in-frame and lacked a premature stop codon. TCRdb redid the processing of the public reads, applying fastp at Q25 and MiXCR, and retained in-frame beta chains. Under each unique CDR3 protein, matching rows form one entry showing the most common genes and DNA. The V and J calls, along with clone size, are taken from TCRdb and not from the paper's own processing. For this sample the table gives tens of thousands of distinct CDR3 sequences, of which around 70% were detected only once. Of the sample, roughly 25% falls within the top ten clones.

Concerning this clonotype: The antigen it recognizes is unknown. A much larger clone sits a single nucleotide away, making a read error possible.

Sequenced sample: distant non-tumor lung tissue. The TCR sequence derives from a woman aged 50 to 60 with non-small cell lung cancer.

The CDR3 region reads CASSQDYQGVREKYF. The DNA reads as follows: TGTGCCAGCAGCCAAGATTACCAGGGGGTACGAGAGAAGTACTTC. The sequence is built from TRBV4-2 and TRBJ2-7; 7 central nucleotides agree with TRBD1. From the germline V gene, CDR1 is LGHNA and CDR2 is YNFKEQ. The CDR3, cysteine through phenylalanine, is 15 amino acids long. Kept here is only the CDR3 DNA, which spans 45 bases and is read in frame from base 1. V is pruned by 0 bases and J by 11 bases, leaving 13 bases of the junction without a gene match.